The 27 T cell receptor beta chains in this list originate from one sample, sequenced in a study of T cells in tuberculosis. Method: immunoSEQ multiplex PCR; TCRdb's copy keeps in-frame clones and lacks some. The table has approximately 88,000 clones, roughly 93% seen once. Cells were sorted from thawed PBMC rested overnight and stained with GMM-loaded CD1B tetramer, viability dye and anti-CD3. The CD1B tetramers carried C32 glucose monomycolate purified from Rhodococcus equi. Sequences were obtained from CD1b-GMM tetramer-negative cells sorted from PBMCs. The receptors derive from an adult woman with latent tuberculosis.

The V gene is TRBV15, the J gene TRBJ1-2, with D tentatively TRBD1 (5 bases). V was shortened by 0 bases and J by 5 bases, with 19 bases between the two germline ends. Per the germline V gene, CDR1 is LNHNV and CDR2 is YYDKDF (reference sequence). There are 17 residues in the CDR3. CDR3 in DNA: TGTGCCACCAGCAGAGATGGTGGGATCTGGGGCCAATATGGCTACACCTTC. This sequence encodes CATSRDGGIWGQYGYTF.

For the CDR3, the DNA is TGTGCCAGCAGTGAAGCGCAAGGGCACGGGGGGCCCCAGCATTTT. This encodes CASSEAQGHGGPQHF. V usage is TRBV2 and J usage is TRBJ1-5; tentative D call: TRBD1 (5 bases). The germline V and J ends were trimmed by 0 bases and 9 bases, with 15 bases remaining between them. The CDR3 runs to 15 residues. Germline V CDR1 and CDR2: SNHLY, FYNNEI.

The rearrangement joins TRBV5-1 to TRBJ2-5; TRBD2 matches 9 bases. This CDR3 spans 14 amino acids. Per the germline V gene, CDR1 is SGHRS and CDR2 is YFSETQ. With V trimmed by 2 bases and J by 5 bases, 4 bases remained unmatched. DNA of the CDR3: TGCGCCAGCAGCTTAGCGGGGGGTGTGGAGACCCAGTACTTC. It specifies CASSLAGGVETQYF.

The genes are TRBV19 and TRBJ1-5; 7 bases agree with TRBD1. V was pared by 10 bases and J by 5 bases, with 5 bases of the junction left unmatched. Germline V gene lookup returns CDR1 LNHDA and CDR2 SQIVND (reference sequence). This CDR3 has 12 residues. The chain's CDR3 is CATGQDYQPQHF. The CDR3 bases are TGTGCCACAGGACAGGACTATCAGCCCCAGCATTTT.

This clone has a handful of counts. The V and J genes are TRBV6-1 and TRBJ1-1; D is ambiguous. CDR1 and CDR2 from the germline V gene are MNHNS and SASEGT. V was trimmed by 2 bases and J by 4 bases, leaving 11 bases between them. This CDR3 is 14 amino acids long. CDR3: CASSENIAATEAFF. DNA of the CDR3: TGTGCCAGCAGTGAAAATATCGCGGCCACTGAAGCTTTCTTT.

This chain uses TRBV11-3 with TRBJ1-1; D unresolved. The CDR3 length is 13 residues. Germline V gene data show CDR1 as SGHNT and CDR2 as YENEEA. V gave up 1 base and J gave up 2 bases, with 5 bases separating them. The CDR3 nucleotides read TGTGCCAGCAGCTTAGGAACTAACACTGAAGCTTTCTTT. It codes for CASSLGTNTEAFF.

Here the CDR3 DNA reads TGTGCCAGCAGTTACTCGCTCAGGCCCTCCCAAGAGACCCAGTACTTC. It translates to CASSYSLRPSQETQYF. The chain employs TRBV6-6 and TRBJ2-5; D uncertain. Trimming removed 0 bases from V and 1 base from J, with 12 bases in between. There are 16 residues in the CDR3. The V gene's germline CDR1 is MNHNY and CDR2 SVGAGI (reference sequence).

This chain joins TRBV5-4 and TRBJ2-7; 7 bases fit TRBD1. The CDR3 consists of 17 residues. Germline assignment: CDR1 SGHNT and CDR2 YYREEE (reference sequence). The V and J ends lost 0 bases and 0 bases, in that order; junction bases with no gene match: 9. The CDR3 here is CASSLEPRGTASYEQYF. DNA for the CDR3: TGTGCCAGCAGCTTGGAGCCTAGGGGGACAGCCTCCTACGAGCAGTACTTC.

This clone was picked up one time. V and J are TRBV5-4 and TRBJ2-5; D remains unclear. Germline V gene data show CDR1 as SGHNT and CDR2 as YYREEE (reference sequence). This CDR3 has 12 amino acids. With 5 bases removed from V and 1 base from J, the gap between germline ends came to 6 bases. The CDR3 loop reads CASSRSQETQYF. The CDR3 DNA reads TGTGCCAGCAGTCGTTCCCAAGAGACCCAGTACTTC.

This CDR3 reads CASSRRTSGVYNEQFF. The CDR3 region has the DNA TGTGCCAGCAGCCGACGGACTAGCGGGGTCTACAATGAGCAGTTCTTC. V is TRBV4-2 and J is TRBJ2-1; 12 bases align to TRBD2. J lost 3 bases, V lost 4 bases, and 4 bases had no gene match. The CDR3 contains 16 residues. Germline CDR1 and CDR2: LGHNA and YNFKEQ.

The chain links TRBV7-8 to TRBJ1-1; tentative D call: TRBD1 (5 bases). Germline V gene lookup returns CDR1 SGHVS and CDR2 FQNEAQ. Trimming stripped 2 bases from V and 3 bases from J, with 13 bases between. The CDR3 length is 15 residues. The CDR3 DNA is TGTGCCAGCAGCTTAACGGGGGAGTGGCACACTGAAGCTTTCTTT. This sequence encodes CASSLTGEWHTEAFF.

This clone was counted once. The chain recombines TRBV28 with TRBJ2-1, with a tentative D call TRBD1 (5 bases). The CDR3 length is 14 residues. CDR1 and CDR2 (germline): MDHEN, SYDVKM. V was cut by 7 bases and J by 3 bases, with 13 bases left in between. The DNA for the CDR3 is TGTGCCAGCACTGGTGGGCAGGGCTACAATGAGCAGTTCTTC. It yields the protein CASTGGQGYNEQFF.

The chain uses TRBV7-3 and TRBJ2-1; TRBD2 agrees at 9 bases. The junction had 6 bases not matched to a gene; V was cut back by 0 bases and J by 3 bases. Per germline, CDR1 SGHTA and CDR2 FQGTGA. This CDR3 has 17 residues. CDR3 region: CASSLTGGGAIYNEQFF. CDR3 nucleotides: TGTGCCAGCAGCTTAACGGGCGGGGGGGCGATCTACAATGAGCAGTTCTTC. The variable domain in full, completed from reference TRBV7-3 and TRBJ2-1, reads GAGVSQTPSNKVTEKGKYVELRCDPISGHTALYWYRQSLGQGPEFLIYFQGTGAADDSGLPNDRFFAVRPEGSVSTLKIQRTERGDSAVYLCASSLTGGGAIYNEQFFGPGTRLTVL.

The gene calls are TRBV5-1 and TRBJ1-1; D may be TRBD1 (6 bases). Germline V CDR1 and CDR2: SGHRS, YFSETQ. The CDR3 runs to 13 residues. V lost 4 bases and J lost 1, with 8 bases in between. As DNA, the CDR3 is TGCGCCAGCAGCAGACAGGCGAACACTGAAGCTTTCTTT. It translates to CASSRQANTEAFF.

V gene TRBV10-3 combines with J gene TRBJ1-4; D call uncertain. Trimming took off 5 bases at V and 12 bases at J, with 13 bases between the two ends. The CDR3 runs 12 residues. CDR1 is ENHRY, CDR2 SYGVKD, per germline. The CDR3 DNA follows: TGTGCCATCAGTTCGCGTTCCGGGGAACTGTTTTTT. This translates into CAISSRSGELFF.

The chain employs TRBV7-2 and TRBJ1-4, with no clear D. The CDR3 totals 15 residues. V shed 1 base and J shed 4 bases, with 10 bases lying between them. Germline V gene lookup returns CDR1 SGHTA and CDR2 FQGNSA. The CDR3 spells CASSLEAAINEKLFF. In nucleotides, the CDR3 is TGTGCCAGCAGCTTAGAGGCGGCTATTAATGAAAAACTGTTTTTT.

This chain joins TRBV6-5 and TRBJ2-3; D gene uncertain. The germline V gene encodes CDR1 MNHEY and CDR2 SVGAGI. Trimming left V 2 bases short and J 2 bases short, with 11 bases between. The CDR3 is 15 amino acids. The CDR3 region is CASSYLSPNTDTQYF. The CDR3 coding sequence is TGTGCCAGCAGTTACCTTAGCCCTAACACAGATACGCAGTATTTT.

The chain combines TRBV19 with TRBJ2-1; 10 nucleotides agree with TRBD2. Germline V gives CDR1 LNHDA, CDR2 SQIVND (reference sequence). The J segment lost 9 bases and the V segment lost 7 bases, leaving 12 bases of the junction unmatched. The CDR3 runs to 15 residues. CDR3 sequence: CASMYSGGARPEQFF. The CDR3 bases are TGTGCCAGTATGTACAGCGGGGGGGCTCGTCCTGAGCAGTTCTTC. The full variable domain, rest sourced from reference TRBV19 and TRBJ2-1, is DGGITQSPKYLFRKEGQNVTLSCEQNLNHDAMYWYRQDPGQGLRLIYYSQIVNDFQKGDIAEGYSVSREKKESFPLTVTSAQKNPTAFYLCASMYSGGARPEQFFGPGTRLTVL.

CDR3 in DNA: TGTGCCAGCAGCCTTAGTATTAGGGGCGTGGCGGGGGGGCCGAGTGAGCAGTTCTTC. Its protein is CASSLSIRGVAGGPSEQFF. V and J are TRBV7-2 and TRBJ2-1; 9 positions agree with TRBD2. V was pared by 5 bases and J by 9 bases, with 23 bases of the junction left unmatched. Germline V gene data show CDR1 as SGHTA and CDR2 as FQGNSA. This CDR3 has 19 residues.

The CDR3 sequence is CASSRGQGPGNTIYF. In nucleotides, the CDR3 is TGTGCCAGCTCACGAGGACAGGGGCCTGGAAACACCATATATTTT. The chain is built from TRBV18 and TRBJ1-3, with 9 bases aligning to TRBD1. J was trimmed by 2 bases and V by 4 bases; bases with no gene match: 3. The CDR3 spans 15 residues. Germline loops: CDR1 KGHSH, CDR2 LQKENI.

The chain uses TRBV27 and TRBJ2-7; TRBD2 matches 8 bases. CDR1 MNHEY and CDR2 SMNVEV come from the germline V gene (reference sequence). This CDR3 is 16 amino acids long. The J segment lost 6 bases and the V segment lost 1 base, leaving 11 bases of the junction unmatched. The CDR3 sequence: CASSLYSGGPLGEQYF. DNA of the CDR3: TGTGCCAGCAGTTTATACTCGGGGGGGCCCTTAGGCGAGCAGTACTTC.

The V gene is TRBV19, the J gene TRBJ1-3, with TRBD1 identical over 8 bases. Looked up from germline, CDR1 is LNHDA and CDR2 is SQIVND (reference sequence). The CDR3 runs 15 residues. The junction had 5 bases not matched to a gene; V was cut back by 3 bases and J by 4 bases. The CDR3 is CASSMRQGFGNTIYF. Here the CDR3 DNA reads TGTGCCAGTAGTATGCGACAGGGGTTCGGAAACACCATATATTTT.

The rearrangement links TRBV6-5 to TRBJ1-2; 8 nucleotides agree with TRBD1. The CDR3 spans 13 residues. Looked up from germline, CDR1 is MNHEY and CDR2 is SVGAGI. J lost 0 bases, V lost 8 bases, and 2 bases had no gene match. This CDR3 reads CASGQGANYGYTF. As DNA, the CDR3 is TGTGCCAGCGGACAGGGAGCTAACTATGGCTACACCTTC.

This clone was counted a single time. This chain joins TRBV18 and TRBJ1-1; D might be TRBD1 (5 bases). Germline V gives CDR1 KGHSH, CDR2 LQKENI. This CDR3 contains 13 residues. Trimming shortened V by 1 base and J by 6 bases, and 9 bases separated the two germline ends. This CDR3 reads CASSPQQGSEAFF. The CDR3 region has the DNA TGTGCCAGCTCACCACAGCAGGGTTCTGAAGCTTTCTTT.

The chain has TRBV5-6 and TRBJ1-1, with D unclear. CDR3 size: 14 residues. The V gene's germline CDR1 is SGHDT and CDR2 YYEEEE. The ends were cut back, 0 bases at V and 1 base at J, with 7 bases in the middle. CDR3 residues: CASSLAFRNTEAFF. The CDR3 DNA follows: TGTGCCAGCAGCTTGGCTTTTCGGAACACTGAAGCTTTCTTT.

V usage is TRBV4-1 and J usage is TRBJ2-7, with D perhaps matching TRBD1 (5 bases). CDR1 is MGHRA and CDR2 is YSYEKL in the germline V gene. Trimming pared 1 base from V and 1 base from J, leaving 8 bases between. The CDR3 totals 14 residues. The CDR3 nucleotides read TGCGCCAGCAGCCAAGGACAGAGTTCCTACGAGCAGTACTTC. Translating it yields CASSQGQSSYEQYF.

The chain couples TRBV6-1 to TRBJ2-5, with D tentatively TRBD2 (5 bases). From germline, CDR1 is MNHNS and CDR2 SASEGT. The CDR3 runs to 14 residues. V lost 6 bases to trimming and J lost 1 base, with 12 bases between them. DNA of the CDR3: TGTGCCAGCAGGGGATTTGGAGGCCAAGAGACCCAGTACTTC. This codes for CASRGFGGQETQYF.